This T cell receptor beta chain was captured by sequencing in a study of T cell repertoires in cytomegalovirus infection. Via MiXCR, TCRdb re-called the reads, giving one row per CDR3 protein. The sample consists of around 530,000 distinct CDR3 sequences, about 25% of them appearing once. In germline, CDR1 is DFQATT, CDR2 SNEGSKA (reference sequence). Between the trimmed V and J ends, which lost 2 bases and 0 bases, there was a span of 13 bases. The CDR3 spans 15 residues. This receptor was identified in a human donor in good health (CMV status not recorded). Some clones in this sample may be carry-over from other donors' samples. Sequencing was done on a sample of PBMCs. The rearrangement links TRBV20-1 to TRBJ1-1, with D hard to call. The CDR3: CSARSAEAVNTEAFF. CDR3 coding DNA: TGCAGTGCTAGATCGGCTGAAGCTGTGAACACTGAAGCTTTCTTT.